This T cell receptor beta chain appears in the sequencing data of a study of T cell changes during pregnancy in multiple sclerosis. The CDR3 sequence is 15 residues long. Trimming took off 5 bases at V and 0 bases at J, with 10 bases between the two ends. Germline V gene sequence: CDR1 MGHDK, CDR2 SYGVNS. Sequenced by immunoSEQ multiplex PCR; TCRdb stores in-frame clones only, minus some. Seen here are some 120,000 clones, around 97% observed once, and the top ten hold more than 0.4%. The sample in question was peripheral blood, obtained after pregnancy. The receptor was derived from a female donor with multiple sclerosis, enrolled in a pregnancy study. The genes are TRBV25-1 and TRBJ1-4; D is possibly TRBD1 (5 bases). In DNA, the CDR3 is TGTGCCAGCAGTATGCGACAGACAACTAATGAAAAACTGTTTTTT. The encoded protein is CASSMRQTTNEKLFF.